These 25 T cell receptor beta chains were sequenced from one sample in a study of cytomegalovirus exposure and HLA in healthy donors (TCRdb year 2017). The method behind the library was the immunoSEQ multiplex PCR assay. TCRdb holds this immuneACCESS table with in-frame rearrangements only. Some clones are missing; in checked studies, unresolved V genes explain under half, and the rest has no known cause. This sample holds roughly 280,000 clones; 86% were observed only once. The top ten clonotypes cover around 1% of the sample. The sequenced sample consisted of PBMCs. All receptors come from a woman aged 18-29 years in good health and CMV-seronegative.

This clone came up a few times. The V call is TRBV5-8, the J call TRBJ2-2; possibly TRBD2 for D (6 bases). This CDR3 is built from 15 residues. Looked up from germline, CDR1 is SGHTS and CDR2 is YDEGEE. Deletions cut 2 bases from V and 5 bases from J, with 13 bases between. The CDR3 DNA reads as TGTGCCAGCAGCTTCCGCCGGGAGTCTACCGGGGAGCTGTTTTTT. Protein: CASSFRRESTGELFF.

The chain combines TRBV10-1 with TRBJ2-3; the match to TRBD2 covers 9 bases. CDR3 length equals 15 residues. Germline loops: CDR1 WNHNN, CDR2 SYGVQD (reference sequence). After removal of 0 bases from V and 4 bases from J, the junction contained 2 bases not matched to a gene. Here the CDR3 reads CASSESLAGADTQYF. The CDR3 nucleotides are TGCGCCAGCAGTGAGTCCTTAGCGGGAGCAGATACGCAGTATTTT.

The J gene is TRBJ1-5, the V gene TRBV7-2; no clear D gene. Germline values: CDR1 SGHTA, CDR2 FQGNSA. V shed 3 bases and J shed 2 bases, with 11 bases lying between them. The length of the CDR3 is 15 residues. The CDR3: CASSFPGGGNQPQHF. The CDR3 region has the DNA TGTGCCAGCAGCTTCCCGGGAGGCGGCAATCAGCCCCAGCATTTT.

The CDR3 spells CASRPNRGYGYTF. The CDR3 bases are TGTGCCAGCCGGCCAAACCGGGGCTATGGCTACACCTTC. The chain is built from TRBV6-6 and TRBJ1-2; the D is unclear. The germline V gene encodes CDR1 MNHNY and CDR2 SVGAGI (reference sequence). The CDR3 is 13 amino acids. The V end lost 8 bases, the J end lost 4 bases, and 14 bases lay between the germline ends.

In this sample, this clone turned up a few times. This CDR3 reads CASSLGQQETQYF. The CDR3 DNA sequence: TGTGCCAGCAGCTTGGGGCAGCAAGAGACCCAGTACTTC. The V gene is TRBV5-4, the J gene TRBJ2-5, with D unresolved. Germline-derived CDR1 and CDR2 are SGHNT and YYREEE (reference sequence). The germline V and J ends were trimmed by 0 bases and 2 bases, with 5 bases remaining between them. This CDR3 has 13 residues. The full variable domain, completed using reference TRBV5-4 and TRBJ2-5, is ETGVTQSPTHLIKTRGQQVTLRCSSQSGHNTVSWYQQALGQGPQFIFQYYREEENGRGNFPPRFSGLQFPNYSSELNVNALELDDSALYLCASSLGQQETQYFGPGTRLLVL.

The chain joins TRBV9 to TRBJ2-2, with TRBD2 matching 9 bases. CDR1 is SGDLS, CDR2 YYNGEE, per germline. The CDR3 consists of 15 residues. V shed 4 bases and J 1 base; nucleotides not matched to a gene: 2. CDR3 coding DNA: TGTGCCAGCAGCCCGACTAGCGGGAACACCGGGGAGCTGTTTTTT. It is translated as CASSPTSGNTGELFF. Full variable domain (remainder filled in from reference TRBV9 and TRBJ2-2): DSGVTQTPKHLITATGQRVTLRCSPRSGDLSVYWYQQSLDQGLQFLIQYYNGEERAKGNILERFSAQQFPDLHSELNLSSLELGDSALYFCASSPTSGNTGELFFGEGSRLTVL.

The count of this clone is one. The chain employs TRBV7-6 and TRBJ1-4, with 10 bases aligning to TRBD1. Germline CDR1 SGHVS, CDR2 FNYEAQ. The junction had 1 base not matched to a gene; V was cut back by 2 bases and J by 7 bases. The CDR3 is 14 residues long. This chain's CDR3 is CASSLWTGGEKLFF. The CDR3 DNA reads TGTGCCAGCAGCTTATGGACAGGGGGTGAAAAACTGTTTTTT.

This clone was recorded once. V usage is TRBV25-1 and J usage is TRBJ1-1, with D possibly matching TRBD1 (6 bases). Looked up from germline, CDR1 is MGHDK and CDR2 is SYGVNS. This CDR3 has 15 residues. Trimming removed 3 bases from V and 2 bases from J, with 13 bases in between. CDR3 sequence (DNA): TGTGCCAGCAGTGAGTTACGGGGGGCAAACACTGAAGCTTTCTTT. This translates into CASSELRGANTEAFF.

This chain uses TRBV5-1 with TRBJ2-7, with 10 bases fitting TRBD1. The CDR3 is made up of 13 amino acids. V lost 5 bases and J lost 6; bases outside the gene matches: 5. Germline-derived CDR1 and CDR2 are SGHRS and YFSETQ. The CDR3 sequence: CASRGTGEGEQYF. The CDR3 coding sequence is TGCGCCAGCAGGGGGACAGGGGAAGGCGAGCAGTACTTC.

This sequence joins TRBV4-1 and TRBJ2-3; weak D call: TRBD2 (5 bases). Between the trimmed V and J ends, which lost 7 bases and 0 bases, there was a span of 11 bases. This CDR3 is 14 amino acids long. CDR1 MGHRA and CDR2 YSYEKL come from the germline V gene. CDR3 sequence (DNA): TGCGCCAGCAAGATGGAGGCTAGCACAGATACGCAGTATTTT. Amino acid sequence: CASKMEASTDTQYF.

CDR3 protein: CASIRGGGSTDTQYF. The CDR3 DNA reads TGTGCCAGCATTAGAGGGGGCGGAAGCACAGATACGCAGTATTTT. V gene TRBV2 combines with J gene TRBJ2-3, with 7 bases aligning to TRBD1. This CDR3 comprises 15 residues. The germline V gene encodes CDR1 SNHLY and CDR2 FYNNEI. The ends lost 7 bases at V and 0 bases at J; junction bases unmatched: 7.

V and J are TRBV5-1 and TRBJ2-3, with 8 bases lining up with TRBD1. The CDR3 is 16 amino acids. The V gene's germline CDR1 is SGHRS and CDR2 YFSETQ. Losses at the gene ends were 0 bases for V and 0 bases for J; bases not matched to a gene: 3. CDR3 loop: CASSLGRGLSTDTQYF. CDR3 sequence (DNA): TGCGCCAGCAGCTTGGGCAGGGGGCTTAGCACAGATACGCAGTATTTT.

This rearrangement joins TRBV7-9 to TRBJ2-7, with 9 nucleotides matching TRBD1. V lost 5 bases and J lost 0; bases outside the gene matches: 2. Per germline, CDR1 SEHNR and CDR2 FQNEAQ (reference sequence). The CDR3 runs 14 residues. CDR3 in amino acids: CASSGQGSSYEQYF. CDR3 DNA: TGTGCCAGCAGCGGACAGGGGAGCTCCTACGAGCAGTACTTC.

The chain is built from TRBV7-6 and TRBJ2-2; no firm D call. Trimming removed 1 base from V and 2 bases from J, with 14 bases in between. The CDR3 is 17 residues long. Germline-derived CDR1 and CDR2 are SGHVS and FNYEAQ. This chain's CDR3 is CASSLGGGRPNTGELFF. The CDR3 region has the DNA TGTGCCAGCAGCTTAGGAGGCGGTCGGCCAAACACCGGGGAGCTGTTTTTT.

The CDR3 sequence is CASSLIRGGSNQPQHF. CDR3 DNA: TGCGCCAGCAGCTTGATCCGGGGAGGGTCGAATCAGCCCCAGCATTTT. This sequence joins TRBV5-1 and TRBJ1-5; D ambiguous. Germline-derived CDR1 and CDR2 are SGHRS and YFSETQ. V was cut by 1 base and J by 4 bases, with 15 bases left in between. There are 16 residues in the CDR3.

The gene calls are TRBV5-4 and TRBJ2-1; a weak D match, TRBD1 (5 bases). The CDR3 runs to 15 residues. Trimming left V 3 bases short and J 1 base short, with 11 bases between. Germline V gene sequence: CDR1 SGHNT, CDR2 YYREEE (reference sequence). The CDR3 loop reads CASSSQGRSYNEQFF. CDR3 DNA: TGTGCCAGCAGCTCGCAGGGAAGATCCTACAATGAGCAGTTCTTC.

In its sample, this clone was seen once. The chain links TRBV9 to TRBJ2-3; 7 nucleotides match TRBD2. The CDR3 runs to 16 residues. V trimming: 4 bases; J trimming: 1 base; junction bases outside the gene matches: 9. Germline V lookup: CDR1 SGDLS, CDR2 YYNGEE. CDR3 in amino acids: CASSTTAGFGTDTQYF. The CDR3 nucleotides are TGTGCCAGCAGCACAACAGCGGGGTTCGGCACAGATACGCAGTATTTT.

The chain recombines TRBV2 with TRBJ1-1, with D tentatively TRBD1 (6 bases). Germline V gives CDR1 SNHLY, CDR2 FYNNEI. The CDR3 is 12 residues long. V shed 5 bases and J shed 6 bases, with 10 bases lying between them. CDR3: CASSTGNAEAFF. The CDR3 DNA is TGTGCCAGCAGTACAGGGAATGCTGAAGCTTTCTTT.

V usage is TRBV13 and J usage is TRBJ2-7; D possibly corresponds to TRBD2 (5 bases). This CDR3 has 14 residues. V shed 7 bases and J shed 2 bases, with 15 bases lying between them. CDR1 is PRHDT, CDR2 FYEKMQ, per germline (reference sequence). CDR3 amino acids: CASKMRDFTYEQYF. CDR3 DNA sequence: TGTGCCAGCAAAATGAGGGATTTTACCTACGAGCAGTACTTC.

V is TRBV29-1 and J is TRBJ1-2; D unresolved. V shed 5 bases and J shed 8 bases, with 12 bases lying between them. This CDR3 is 11 amino acids long. Germline CDR1 SQVTM, CDR2 ANQGSEA. In DNA form, the CDR3 reads TGCAGCGTTTCGCGTGTGGAGGGCTACACCTTC. Protein sequence: CSVSRVEGYTF.

The V call is TRBV7-6, the J call TRBJ1-4; D may be TRBD1 (6 bases). Germline V gene data show CDR1 as SGHVS and CDR2 as FNYEAQ. This CDR3 is built from 15 residues. V lost 5 bases and J lost 4, with 14 bases in between. This chain's CDR3 is CASSPGDGFNEKLFF. DNA of the CDR3: TGTGCCAGCAGCCCAGGGGACGGATTTAATGAAAAACTGTTTTTT.

The chain uses TRBV5-6 and TRBJ2-5; 8 bases match TRBD1. The CDR3 has 17 residues. The trim removed 0 bases at V and 0 bases at J, leaving 7 bases unmatched. In germline, CDR1 is SGHDT, CDR2 YYEEEE. CDR3 region: CASSLGQGITHQETQYF. The DNA for the CDR3 is TGTGCCAGCAGCTTGGGACAGGGGATAACGCACCAAGAGACCCAGTACTTC.

This sequence joins TRBV18 and TRBJ2-3, with D uncertain. The CDR3 consists of 14 residues. The V end lost 1 base, the J end lost 6 bases, and 11 bases lay between the germline ends. Germline V gene sequence: CDR1 KGHSH, CDR2 LQKENI. The CDR3 DNA follows: TGTGCCAGCTCACCACAAGACGGGTCGGATACGCAGTATTTT. Translating gives CASSPQDGSDTQYF.

The chain links TRBV9 to TRBJ2-5, with TRBD2 matching over 11 bases. Germline CDR1 and CDR2: SGDLS and YYNGEE. The junction had 9 bases not matched to a gene; V was cut back by 0 bases and J by 2 bases. The CDR3 is made up of 18 amino acids. The chain's CDR3 is CASSVAPYSGGGQETQYF. In DNA form, the CDR3 reads TGTGCCAGCAGCGTAGCCCCCTATAGCGGGGGGGGGCAAGAGACCCAGTACTTC. Looking up the rest from reference TRBV9 and TRBJ2-5 gives the full variable domain: DSGVTQTPKHLITATGQRVTLRCSPRSGDLSVYWYQQSLDQGLQFLIQYYNGEERAKGNILERFSAQQFPDLHSELNLSSLELGDSALYFCASSVAPYSGGGQETQYFGPGTRLLVL.

This chain links TRBV18 with TRBJ2-4, with TRBD1 matching over 9 bases. There are 21 residues in the CDR3. Germline trimming cut 4 bases from V and 0 bases from J; bases unmatched to any gene: 19. CDR1 and CDR2 (germline): KGHSH, LQKENI. The CDR3 here is CASSRPAGTGTAPIAKNIQYF. CDR3 DNA: TGTGCCAGCTCACGCCCAGCGGGGACAGGGACTGCCCCCATAGCCAAAAACATTCAGTACTTC.